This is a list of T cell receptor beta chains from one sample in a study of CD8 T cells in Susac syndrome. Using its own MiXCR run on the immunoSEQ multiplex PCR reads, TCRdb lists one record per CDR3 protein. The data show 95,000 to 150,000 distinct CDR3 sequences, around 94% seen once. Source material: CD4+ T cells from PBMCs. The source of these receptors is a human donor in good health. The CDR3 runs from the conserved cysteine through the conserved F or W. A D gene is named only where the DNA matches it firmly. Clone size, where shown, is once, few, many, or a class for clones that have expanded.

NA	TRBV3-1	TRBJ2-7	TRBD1	TGTGCCAGCAGCCAATGGGACAGGGCTAGCTACGAGCAGTACTTC	CASSQWDRASYEQYF
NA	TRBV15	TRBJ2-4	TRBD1	TGTGCCACCAGCAGGGGACAGCCGGAAAACATTCAGTACTTC	CATSRGQPENIQYF
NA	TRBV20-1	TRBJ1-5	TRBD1	TGCAGTGCTAAAGGGGGCAGGGTTCAGCCCCAGCATTTT	CSAKGGRVQPQHF
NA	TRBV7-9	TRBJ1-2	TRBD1	TGTGCCAGCAGCCCACCCCTTCCCCGCAGGGGGGACTATGGCTACACCTTC	CASSPPLPRRGDYGYTF
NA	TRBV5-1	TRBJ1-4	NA	TGCGCCAGCAGCTTGGGGCAGTGGAGTGAAAAACTGTTTTTT	CASSLGQWSEKLFF
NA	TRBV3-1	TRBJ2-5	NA	TGTGCCAGCAGCCAAGACTCAGCGTGGGAGACCCAGTACTTC	CASSQDSAWETQYF
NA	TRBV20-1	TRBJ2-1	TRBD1	TGCAGTGCTCCTTTCGACAGGGGAAGATCGTACAATGAGCAGTTCTTC	CSAPFDRGRSYNEQFF
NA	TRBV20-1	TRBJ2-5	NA	TGCAGTGCTAGCGCGGCAGGGCGGGTTGAGACCCAGTACTTC	CSASAAGRVETQYF
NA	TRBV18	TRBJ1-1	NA	TGTGCCAGCTCACCACCTGGACAGCCTGAAGCTTTCTTT	CASSPPGQPEAFF
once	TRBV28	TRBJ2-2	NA	TGTGCCAGCAGTCCGGCTCCTTACACCGGGGAGCTGTTTTTT	CASSPAPYTGELFF
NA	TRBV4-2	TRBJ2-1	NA	TGTGCCAGCAGCCAAAGGAGCGGAAGCTCCTACAATGAGCAGTTCTTC	CASSQRSGSSYNEQFF
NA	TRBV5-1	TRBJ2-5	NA	TGCGCCAGCAGCTGGAGTCTCCAAGAGACCCAGTACTTC	CASSWSLQETQYF
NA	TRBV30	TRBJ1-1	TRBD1	TGTGCCTGGAGTGGACAGGGGAACACTGAAGCTTTCTTT	CAWSGQGNTEAFF
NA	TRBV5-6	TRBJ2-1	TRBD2	TGTGCCAGCAGCCCTTTAGCGGGAGGCCCCCGCAATGAGCAGTTCTTC	CASSPLAGGPRNEQFF
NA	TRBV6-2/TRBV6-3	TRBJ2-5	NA	TGTGCCAGCAGTTTTCAGCGTTCTGAGACCCAGTACTTC	CASSFQRSETQYF
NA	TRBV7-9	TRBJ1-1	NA	TGTGCCAGCAGCCGGAGTGTCACTGAAGCTTTCTTT	CASSRSVTEAFF
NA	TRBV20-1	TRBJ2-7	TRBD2	TGCAGTGCTAGAGATAGGACTAGCGGAAATTTCTACGAGCAGTACTTC	CSARDRTSGNFYEQYF
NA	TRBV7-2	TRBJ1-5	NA	TGTGCCAGCAGCTTAGCCCAGGGAGCGAAACAGCCCCAGCATTTT	CASSLAQGAKQPQHF
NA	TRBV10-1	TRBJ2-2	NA	TGCGCCAGCAGTGATGTCGGTTTACAGGGTGGGACCGGGGAGCTGTTTTTT	CASSDVGLQGGTGELFF
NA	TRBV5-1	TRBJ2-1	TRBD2	TGCGCCAGCAGCTTGGGACTAGCGGGCAACACTGCCTACAATGAGCAGTTCTTC	CASSLGLAGNTAYNEQFF
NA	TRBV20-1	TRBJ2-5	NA	TGCAGTGCTAGAGGGGATACAGCGTACCAAGAGACCCAGTACTTC	CSARGDTAYQETQYF
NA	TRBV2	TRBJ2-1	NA	TGTGCCAGCAGTCCCGGGACATCCTACAATGAGCAGTTCTTC	CASSPGTSYNEQFF
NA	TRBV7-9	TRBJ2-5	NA	TGTGCCAGCAGCTCACCGTACCAAGAGACCCAGTACTTC	CASSSPYQETQYF
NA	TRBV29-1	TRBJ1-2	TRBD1	TGCAGCGTTGGACCGCGATGGGGACAGGGGGAAGGAGATGGCTACACCTTC	CSVGPRWGQGEGDGYTF
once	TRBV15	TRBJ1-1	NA	TGTGCCACCAGCAGAGATAAGGGTATGAACACTGAAGCTTTCTTT	CATSRDKGMNTEAFF
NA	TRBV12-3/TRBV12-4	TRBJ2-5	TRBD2	TGTGCCAGCACCCAATGGGCTTTAGCGGGAGTTGGAGAGACCCAGTACTTC	CASTQWALAGVGETQYF
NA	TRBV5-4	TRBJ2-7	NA	TGTGCCAGCAGCTTGATTTCGAACTATGGCTCCGAGCAGTACTTC	CASSLISNYGSEQYF
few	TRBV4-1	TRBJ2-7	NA	TGCGCCAGCAGCCGTCTACTAGCTGAATCCTACGAGCAGTACTTC	CASSRLLAESYEQYF
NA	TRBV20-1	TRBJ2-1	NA	TGCAGTGCCACAGGGATCAGGTACAATGAGCAGTTCTTC	CSATGIRYNEQFF
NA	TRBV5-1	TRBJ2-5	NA	TGCGCCAGCAGCTTGGGGGCGGCGAAGGAGACCCAGTACTTC	CASSLGAAKETQYF
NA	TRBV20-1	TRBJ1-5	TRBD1	TGCAGTGCTAGAGAGGGGGGACAGTGGGATCAGCCCCAGCATTTT	CSAREGGQWDQPQHF
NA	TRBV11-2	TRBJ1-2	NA	TGTGCCAGCAGCCGCTTTGGGGCGGGAAACTATGGCTACACCTTC	CASSRFGAGNYGYTF
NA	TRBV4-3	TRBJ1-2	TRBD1	TGCGCCAGCAGCCAAGTGTCTAAGGACAGGGGGCGCAAAAACTATGGCTACACCTTC	CASSQVSKDRGRKNYGYTF
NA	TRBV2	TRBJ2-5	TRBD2	TGTGCCAGCAGTGAAGGGCTAGCGGTGGAGACCCAGTACTTC	CASSEGLAVETQYF
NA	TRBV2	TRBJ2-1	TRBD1	TGTGCCAGCAGTGTGGGACAGGGGTTCTACAATGAGCAGTTCTTC	CASSVGQGFYNEQFF
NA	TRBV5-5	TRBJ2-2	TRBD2	TGTGCCAGCAGCTTAGGACTAGCGGGAGATCGAACCGGGGAGCTGTTTTTT	CASSLGLAGDRTGELFF
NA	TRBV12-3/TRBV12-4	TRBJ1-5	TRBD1	TGTGCCAGCAGTCCCACAGGGGGCAATCAGCCCCAGCATTTT	CASSPTGGNQPQHF
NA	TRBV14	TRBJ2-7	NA	TGTGCCAGCAGCCCCACTAGCCACGAGCAGTACTTC	CASSPTSHEQYF
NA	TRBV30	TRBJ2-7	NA	TGTGCCTGGAGTCGCCAGCCTAAGGGGGAGCAGTACTTC	CAWSRQPKGEQYF
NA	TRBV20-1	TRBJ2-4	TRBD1	TGCAGTGCCTCCGACAGGGAACGGTGGGACATTCAGTACTTC	CSASDRERWDIQYF
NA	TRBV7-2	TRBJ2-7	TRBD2	TGTGCCAGCAGCTTTCAAAGCGGGAACTACGAGCAGTACTTC	CASSFQSGNYEQYF
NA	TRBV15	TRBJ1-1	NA	TGTGCCACCAGCAGAGCACAGCGCATGAACACTGAAGCTTTCTTT	CATSRAQRMNTEAFF
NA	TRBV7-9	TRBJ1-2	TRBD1	TGTGCCAGCAGCCCACAGGGGCCCGCAGTGGGCTACACCTTC	CASSPQGPAVGYTF
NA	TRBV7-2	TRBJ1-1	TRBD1	TGTGCCAGCAGCACCGACAGGGGAGCTGAAGCTTTCTTT	CASSTDRGAEAFF
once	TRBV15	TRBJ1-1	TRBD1	TGTGCCACCAGCAGAGGTTTAAGAGGACAGGGGCGCACTGAAGTTTTCTTT	CATSRGLRGQGRTEVFF
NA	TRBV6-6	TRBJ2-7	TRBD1	TGTGCCAGCAGTACCAGGACAGGGAGTGAGCAGTACTTC	CASSTRTGSEQYF
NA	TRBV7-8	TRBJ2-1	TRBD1	TGTGCCAGCAGGCCTCCGGGACAGCGTAAGCTTCACGCAAGCAATGAGCAGTTCTTC	CASRPPGQRKLHASNEQFF
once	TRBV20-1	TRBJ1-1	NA	TGCAGTGCCCTTCGGGGGGTTGGGAACACTGAAGCTTTCTTT	CSALRGVGNTEAFF
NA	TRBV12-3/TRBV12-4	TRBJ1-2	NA	TGTGCCAGCAGTTTCATGACCGGCCAGAGCTACACCTTC	CASSFMTGQSYTF
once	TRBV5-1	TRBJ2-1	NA	TGCGCCAGCAGCTTGCAGGGAAGGGACAATGAGCAGTTCTTC	CASSLQGRDNEQFF
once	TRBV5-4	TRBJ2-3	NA	TGTGCCAGCAGTTCTCCAGGGTGGGGCACAGATACGCAGTATTTT	CASSSPGWGTDTQYF
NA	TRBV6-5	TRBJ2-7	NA	TGTGCCAGCAGTTACTCCTACAAGTTGAGCGTCTACGAGCAGTACTTC	CASSYSYKLSVYEQYF
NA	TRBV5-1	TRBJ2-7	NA	TGCGCCAGCAGTGAGGCAGGGGCTGCCTACGAGCAGTACTTC	CASSEAGAAYEQYF